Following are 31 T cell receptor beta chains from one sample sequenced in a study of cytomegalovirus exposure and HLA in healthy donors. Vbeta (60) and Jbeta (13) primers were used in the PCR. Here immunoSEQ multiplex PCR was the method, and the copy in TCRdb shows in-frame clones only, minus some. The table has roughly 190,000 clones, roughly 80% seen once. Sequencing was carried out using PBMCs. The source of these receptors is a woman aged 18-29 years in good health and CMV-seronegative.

CDR3 in DNA: TGTGCCAGCAGTTTATGGGAGAGCGGGAGAGTATCCTACAATGAGCAGTTCTTC. It translates to CASSLWESGRVSYNEQFF. This chain links TRBV28 with TRBJ2-1, with 8 bases aligning to TRBD2. Germline CDR1 is MDHEN and CDR2 is SYDVKM. CDR3 length: 18 residues. Trimming at V came to 0 bases and at J to 1 base, leaving 8 bases not matched to a gene.

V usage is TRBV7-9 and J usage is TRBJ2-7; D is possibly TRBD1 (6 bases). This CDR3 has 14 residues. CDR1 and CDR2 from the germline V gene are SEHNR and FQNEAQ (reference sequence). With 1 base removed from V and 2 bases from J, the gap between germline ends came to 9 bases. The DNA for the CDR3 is TGTGCCAGCAGCTTAGGGGGACATCCCTACGAGCAGTACTTC. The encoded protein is CASSLGGHPYEQYF.

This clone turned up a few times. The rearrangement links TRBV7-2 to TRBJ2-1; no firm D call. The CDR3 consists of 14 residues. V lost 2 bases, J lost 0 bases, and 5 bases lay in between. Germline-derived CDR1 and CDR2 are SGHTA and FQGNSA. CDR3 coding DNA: TGTGCCAGCAGCTTACTTAGCTCCTACAATGAGCAGTTCTTC. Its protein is CASSLLSSYNEQFF.

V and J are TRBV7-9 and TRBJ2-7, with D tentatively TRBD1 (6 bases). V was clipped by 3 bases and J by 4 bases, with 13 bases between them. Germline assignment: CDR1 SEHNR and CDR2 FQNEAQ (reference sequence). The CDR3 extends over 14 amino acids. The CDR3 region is CASSFRTETYEQYF. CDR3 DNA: TGTGCCAGCAGCTTTAGGACAGAAACTTACGAGCAGTACTTC.

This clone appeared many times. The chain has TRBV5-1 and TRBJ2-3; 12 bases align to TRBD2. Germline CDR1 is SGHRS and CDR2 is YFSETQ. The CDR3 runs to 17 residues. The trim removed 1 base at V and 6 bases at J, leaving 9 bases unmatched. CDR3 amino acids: CASSLRTSGVPLDTQYF. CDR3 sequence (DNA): TGCGCCAGCAGCTTGAGGACTAGCGGGGTACCCCTGGATACGCAGTATTTT.

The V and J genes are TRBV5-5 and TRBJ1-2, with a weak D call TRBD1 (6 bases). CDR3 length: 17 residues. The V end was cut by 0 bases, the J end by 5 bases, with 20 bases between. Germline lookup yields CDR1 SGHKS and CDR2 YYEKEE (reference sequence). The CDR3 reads CASSLVGGGSQDYGYTF. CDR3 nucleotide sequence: TGTGCCAGCAGCTTGGTCGGGGGCGGGAGTCAGGATTATGGCTACACCTTC.

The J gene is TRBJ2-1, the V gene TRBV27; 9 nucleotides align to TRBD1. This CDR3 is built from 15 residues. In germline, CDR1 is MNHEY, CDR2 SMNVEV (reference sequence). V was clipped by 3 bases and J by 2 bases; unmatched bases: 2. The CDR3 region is CASSFGQGPYNEQFF. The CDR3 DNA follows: TGTGCCAGCAGTTTCGGACAGGGGCCCTACAATGAGCAGTTCTTC.

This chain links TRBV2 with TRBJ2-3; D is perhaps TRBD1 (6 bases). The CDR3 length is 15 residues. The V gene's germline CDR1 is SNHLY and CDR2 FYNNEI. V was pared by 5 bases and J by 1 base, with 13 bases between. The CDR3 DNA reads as TGTGCCAGCAGTAATTCAGGGGCGGGCACAGATACGCAGTATTTT. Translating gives CASSNSGAGTDTQYF. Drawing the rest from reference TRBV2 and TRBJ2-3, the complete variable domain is EPEVTQTPSHQVTQMGQEVILRCVPISNHLYFYWYRQILGQKVEFLVSFYNNEISEKSEIFDDQFSVERPDGSNFTLKIRSTKLEDSAMYFCASSNSGAGTDTQYFGPGTRLTVL.

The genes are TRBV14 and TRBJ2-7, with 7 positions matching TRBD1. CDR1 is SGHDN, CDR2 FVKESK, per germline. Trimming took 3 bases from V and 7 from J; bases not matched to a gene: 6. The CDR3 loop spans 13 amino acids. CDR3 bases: TGTGCCAGCAGCCATAGGGGGCGAAGGGAGCAGTACTTC. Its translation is CASSHRGRREQYF.

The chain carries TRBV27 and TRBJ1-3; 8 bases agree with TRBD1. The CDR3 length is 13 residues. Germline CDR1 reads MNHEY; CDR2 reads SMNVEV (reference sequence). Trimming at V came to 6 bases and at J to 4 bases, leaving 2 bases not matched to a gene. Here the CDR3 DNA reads TGTGCCAGCAGCCGGGACAGGGGAAACACCATATATTTT. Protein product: CASSRDRGNTIYF.

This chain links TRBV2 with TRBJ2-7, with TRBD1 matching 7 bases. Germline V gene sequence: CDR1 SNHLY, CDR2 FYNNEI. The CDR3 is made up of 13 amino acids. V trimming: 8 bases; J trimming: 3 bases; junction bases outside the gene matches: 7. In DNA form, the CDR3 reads TGTGCCAGCGCTGGGACAGCTCTCTACGAGCAGTACTTC. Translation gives CASAGTALYEQYF.

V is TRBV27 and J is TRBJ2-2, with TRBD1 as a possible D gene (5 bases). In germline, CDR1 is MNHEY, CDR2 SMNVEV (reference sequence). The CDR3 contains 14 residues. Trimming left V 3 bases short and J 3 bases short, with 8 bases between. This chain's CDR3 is CASSLAGYTGELFF. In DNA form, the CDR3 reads TGTGCCAGCAGTTTGGCAGGGTACACCGGGGAGCTGTTTTTT.

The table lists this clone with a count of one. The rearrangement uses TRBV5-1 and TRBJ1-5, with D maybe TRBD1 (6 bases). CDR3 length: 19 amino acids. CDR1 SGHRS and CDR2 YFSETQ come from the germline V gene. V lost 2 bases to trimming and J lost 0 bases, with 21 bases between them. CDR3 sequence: CASSFQTPGDDRSNQPQHF. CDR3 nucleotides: TGCGCCAGCAGCTTTCAGACCCCAGGGGATGATCGTAGCAATCAGCCCCAGCATTTT.

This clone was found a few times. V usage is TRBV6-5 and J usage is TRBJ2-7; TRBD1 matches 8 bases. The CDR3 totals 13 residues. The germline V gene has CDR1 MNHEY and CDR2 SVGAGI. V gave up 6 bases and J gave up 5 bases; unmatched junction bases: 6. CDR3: CASSRDRTNEQYF. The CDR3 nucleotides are TGTGCCAGCAGCCGGGACAGGACGAACGAGCAGTACTTC.

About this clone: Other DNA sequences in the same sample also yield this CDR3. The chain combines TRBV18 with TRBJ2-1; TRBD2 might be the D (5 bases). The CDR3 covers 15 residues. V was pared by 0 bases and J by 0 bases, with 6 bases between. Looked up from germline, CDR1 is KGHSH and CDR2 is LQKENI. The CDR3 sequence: CASSPPGSSYNEQFF. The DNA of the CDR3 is TGTGCCAGCTCACCACCAGGGAGCTCCTACAATGAGCAGTTCTTC. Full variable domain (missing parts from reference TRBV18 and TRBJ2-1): NAGVMQNPRHLVRRRGQEARLRCSPMKGHSHVYWYRQLPEEGLKFMVYLQKENIIDESGMPKERFSAEFPKEGPSILRIQQVVRGDSAAYFCASSPPGSSYNEQFFGPGTRLTVL.

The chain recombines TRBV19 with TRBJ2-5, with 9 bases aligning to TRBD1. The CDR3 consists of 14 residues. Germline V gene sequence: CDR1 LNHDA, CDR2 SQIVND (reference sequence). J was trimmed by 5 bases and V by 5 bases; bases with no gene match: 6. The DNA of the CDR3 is TGTGCCAGTAGTTTTAACAGGGGGCTGGAGACCCAGTACTTC. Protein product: CASSFNRGLETQYF.

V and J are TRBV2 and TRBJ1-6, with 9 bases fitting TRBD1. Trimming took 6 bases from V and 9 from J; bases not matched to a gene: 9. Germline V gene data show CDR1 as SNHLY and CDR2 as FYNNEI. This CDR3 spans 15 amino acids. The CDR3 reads CASSDVGQGGSPLHF. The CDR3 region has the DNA TGTGCCAGCAGCGACGTGGGACAGGGAGGTTCACCCCTCCACTTT.

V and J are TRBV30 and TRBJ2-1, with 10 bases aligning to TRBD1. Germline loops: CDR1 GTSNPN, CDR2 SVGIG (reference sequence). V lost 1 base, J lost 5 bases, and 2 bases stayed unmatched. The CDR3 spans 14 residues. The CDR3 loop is CAWSAGTGDNEQFF. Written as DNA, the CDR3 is TGTGCCTGGAGTGCAGGGACAGGGGACAATGAGCAGTTCTTC.

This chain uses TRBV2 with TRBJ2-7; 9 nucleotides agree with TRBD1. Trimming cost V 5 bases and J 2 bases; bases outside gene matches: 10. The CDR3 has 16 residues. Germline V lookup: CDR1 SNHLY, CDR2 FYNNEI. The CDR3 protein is CASSQPGQGSTYEQYF. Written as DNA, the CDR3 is TGTGCCAGCAGTCAGCCCGGACAGGGGAGCACCTACGAGCAGTACTTC.

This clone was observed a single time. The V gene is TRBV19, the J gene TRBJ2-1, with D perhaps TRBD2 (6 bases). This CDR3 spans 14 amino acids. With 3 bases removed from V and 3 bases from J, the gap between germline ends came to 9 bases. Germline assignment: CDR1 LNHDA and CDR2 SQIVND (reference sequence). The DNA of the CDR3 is TGTGCCAGTAGTATTCGGGGGATCTACAATGAGCAGTTCTTC. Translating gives CASSIRGIYNEQFF.

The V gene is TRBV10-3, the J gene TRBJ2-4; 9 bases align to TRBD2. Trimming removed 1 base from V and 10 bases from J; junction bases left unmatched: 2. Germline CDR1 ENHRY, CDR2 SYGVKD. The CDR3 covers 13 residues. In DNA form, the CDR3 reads TGTGCCATCAGTGAGTGGACTAGCGCGATTCAGTACTTC. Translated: CAISEWTSAIQYF.

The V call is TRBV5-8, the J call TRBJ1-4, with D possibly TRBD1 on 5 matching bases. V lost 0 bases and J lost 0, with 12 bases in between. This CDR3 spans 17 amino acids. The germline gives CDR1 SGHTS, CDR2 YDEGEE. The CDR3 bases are TGTGCCAGCAGCTTGGCCAGGGCAACTGCAACTAATGAAAAACTGTTTTTT. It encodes CASSLARATATNEKLFF.

CDR3: CASSRTSGGMTDTQYF. The DNA of the CDR3 is TGTGCCAGTAGTAGGACTAGCGGGGGGATGACGGATACGCAGTATTTT. The chain employs TRBV19 and TRBJ2-3; TRBD2 agrees at 14 bases. The CDR3 has 16 amino acids. With 4 bases clipped from V and 6 bases from J, the junction kept 6 bases outside the gene matches. Germline V gene data show CDR1 as LNHDA and CDR2 as SQIVND (reference sequence).

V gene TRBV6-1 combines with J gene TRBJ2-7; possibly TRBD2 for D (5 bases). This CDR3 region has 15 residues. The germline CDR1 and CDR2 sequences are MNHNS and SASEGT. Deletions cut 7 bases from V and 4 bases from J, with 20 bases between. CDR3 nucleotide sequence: TGTGCCAGCACTACAGAAGTCCTCGGCGGGTACGAGCAGTACTTC. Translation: CASTTEVLGGYEQYF.

CDR3 sequence (DNA): TGTGCCAGCATCAACCGGGGACTAGCGGGAGTGAACGAGCAGTACTTC. Its protein is CASINRGLAGVNEQYF. J is TRBJ2-7 and V is TRBV28, with 14 bases that match TRBD2. The CDR3 contains 16 residues. CDR1 and CDR2 from the germline V gene are MDHEN and SYDVKM. V lost 7 bases to trimming and J lost 5 bases; unmatched junction nucleotides: 10.

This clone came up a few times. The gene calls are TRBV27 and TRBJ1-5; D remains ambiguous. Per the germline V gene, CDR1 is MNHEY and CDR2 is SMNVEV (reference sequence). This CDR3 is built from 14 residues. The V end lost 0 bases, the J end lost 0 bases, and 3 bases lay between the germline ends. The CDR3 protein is CASSLSYSNQPQHF. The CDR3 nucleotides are TGTGCCAGCAGTTTATCGTATAGCAATCAGCCCCAGCATTTT.

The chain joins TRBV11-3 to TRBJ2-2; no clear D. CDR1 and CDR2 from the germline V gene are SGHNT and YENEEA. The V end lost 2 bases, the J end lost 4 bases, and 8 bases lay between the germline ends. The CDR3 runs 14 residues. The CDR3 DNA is TGTGCCAGCAGCTTAACACAGACCACCGGGGAGCTGTTTTTT. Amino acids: CASSLTQTTGELFF.

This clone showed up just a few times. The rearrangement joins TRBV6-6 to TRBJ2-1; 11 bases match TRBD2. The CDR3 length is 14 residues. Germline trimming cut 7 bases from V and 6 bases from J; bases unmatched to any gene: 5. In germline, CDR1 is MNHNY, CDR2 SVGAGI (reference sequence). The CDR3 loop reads CASITGTSGNEQFF. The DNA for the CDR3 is TGTGCCAGCATTACCGGGACTAGCGGCAATGAGCAGTTCTTC.

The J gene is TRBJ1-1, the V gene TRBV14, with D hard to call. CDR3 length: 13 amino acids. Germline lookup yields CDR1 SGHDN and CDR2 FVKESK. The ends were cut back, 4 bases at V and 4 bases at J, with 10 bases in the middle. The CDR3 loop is CASSLSRFTEAFF. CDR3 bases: TGTGCCAGCAGCCTCTCGCGGTTCACTGAAGCTTTCTTT.

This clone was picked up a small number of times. In nucleotides, the CDR3 is TGTGCCAGCTCACCCGGGGAGGACCAGCTCCAGTACTTC. Protein product: CASSPGEDQLQYF. The genes are TRBV18 and TRBJ2-7; D is possibly TRBD2 (6 bases). V lost 3 bases and J lost 10, with 16 bases in between. The CDR3 covers 13 residues. CDR1 KGHSH and CDR2 LQKENI come from the germline V gene.

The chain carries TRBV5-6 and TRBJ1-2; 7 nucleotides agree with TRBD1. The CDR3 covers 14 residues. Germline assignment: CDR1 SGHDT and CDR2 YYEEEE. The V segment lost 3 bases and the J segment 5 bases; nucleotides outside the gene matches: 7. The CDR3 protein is CASSSSRGRYGYTF. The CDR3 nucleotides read TGTGCCAGCAGCTCTAGCAGGGGGAGGTATGGCTACACCTTC.